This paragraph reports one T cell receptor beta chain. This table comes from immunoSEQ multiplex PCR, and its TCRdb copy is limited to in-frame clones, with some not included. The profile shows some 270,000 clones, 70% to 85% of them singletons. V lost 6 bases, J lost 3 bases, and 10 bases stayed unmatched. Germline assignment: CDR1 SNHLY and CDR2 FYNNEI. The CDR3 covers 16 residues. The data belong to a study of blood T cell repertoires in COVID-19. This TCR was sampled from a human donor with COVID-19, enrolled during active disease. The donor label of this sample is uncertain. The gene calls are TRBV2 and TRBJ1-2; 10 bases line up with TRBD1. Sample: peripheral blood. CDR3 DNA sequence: TGTGCCAGCAGGGACCCGGGACAGGGGTCTGACTATGGCTACACCTTC. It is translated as CASRDPGQGSDYGYTF.